A selection of T cell receptor beta chains follows, all from one sample in a study of blood T cells in healthy people across ages. TCRdb re-called the 5' RACE reads through MiXCR, storing one row per CDR3 protein. The sample lists 700,000 to 950,000 distinct CDR3 sequences; 58% were seen once. The sequenced material came from blood. Source of these receptors: a young man in good health. CDR3s include the opening cysteine and the closing phenylalanine or tryptophan. The D gene is left open where the match is weak. Clone size is not always given. Where it is, it says once, few, many or a class for expanded clones.

CDR3: CASSGGLHQPQHF
DNA: TGTGCCAGCAGTGGAGGACTCCACCAGCCCCAGCATTTT
J: TRBJ1-5
D: -
V: TRBV12-3/TRBV12-4
size: -

CDR3: CASSYGGVFEEESSYEQYF
DNA: TGTGCCAGCAGCTACGGGGGCGTTTTCGAGGAGGAGAGCTCCTACGAGCAGTACTTC
J: TRBJ2-7
D: -
V: TRBV4-2
size: -

CDR3: CASRGAAKNIQYF
DNA: TGTGCCAGCCGAGGGGCAGCCAAAAACATTCAGTACTTC
J: TRBJ2-4
D: -
V: TRBV6-2/TRBV6-3
size: few

CDR3: CSVAFTDKETQYF
DNA: TGCAGCGTTGCCTTTACAGATAAAGAGACCCAGTACTTC
J: TRBJ2-5
D: -
V: TRBV29-1
size: -

CDR3: CASRPESTEQFF
DNA: TGTGCCAGCAGGCCCGAGAGTACTGAGCAGTTCTTC
J: TRBJ2-1
D: -
V: TRBV2
size: -

CDR3: CASSRNEKKYF
DNA: TGTGCCAGCAGCCGAAACGAAAAGAAGTACTTC
J: TRBJ2-7
D: -
V: TRBV7-9
size: -

CDR3: CASSRPGGGYGYTF
DNA: TGTGCCAGCAGCCGCCCCGGGGGAGGCTATGGCTACACCTTC
J: TRBJ1-2
D: -
V: TRBV21-1
size: -

CDR3: CSGWTGLGYTF
DNA: TGCAGCGGATGGACAGGACTTGGCTACACCTTC
J: TRBJ1-2
D: TRBD1
V: TRBV29-1
size: -

CDR3: CSKPQGQPQHF
DNA: TGCAGCAAACCTCAGGGGCAGCCCCAGCATTTT
J: TRBJ1-5
D: -
V: TRBV29-1
size: -

CDR3: CASSLEGHLDQPQHF
DNA: TGTGCCAGCAGCTTAGAGGGACACCTAGATCAGCCCCAGCATTTT
J: TRBJ1-5
D: -
V: TRBV11-2
size: -

CDR3: CAIQGVPYNEQFF
DNA: TGTGCCATTCAGGGGGTCCCATACAATGAGCAGTTCTTC
J: TRBJ2-1
D: TRBD1
V: TRBV7-9
size: -

CDR3: CSASPGEFSGANVLTF
DNA: TGCAGTGCTAGCCCAGGGGAGTTCTCTGGGGCCAACGTCCTGACTTTC
J: TRBJ2-6
D: -
V: TRBV20-1
size: few

CDR3: CASSVTSGQEKLFF
DNA: TGTGCCAGCAGCGTGACCTCGGGACAGGAAAAACTGTTTTTT
J: TRBJ1-4
D: TRBD1
V: TRBV9
size: -

CDR3: CASSLDRPNTKAFF
DNA: TGCGCCAGCAGCTTGGACAGACCGAACACTAAAGCTTTCTTT
J: TRBJ1-1
D: -
V: TRBV5-1
size: -

CDR3: CASSVGLYNEQFF
DNA: TGTGCCAGCAGCGTAGGGCTCTACAATGAGCAGTTCTTC
J: TRBJ2-1
D: -
V: TRBV11-2
size: -

CDR3: CSVAGGPDQPQHF
DNA: TGCAGCGTTGCAGGGGGCCCAGATCAGCCCCAGCATTTT
J: TRBJ1-5
D: TRBD1
V: TRBV29-1
size: -

CDR3: CASSSGWQPQHF
DNA: TGTGCCAGCAGTTCAGGGTGGCAGCCCCAGCATTTT
J: TRBJ1-5
D: -
V: TRBV12-3/TRBV12-4
size: -

CDR3: CASSDMGQATDEQYF
DNA: TGTGCCAGCAGTGATATGGGGCAGGCAACGGACGAGCAGTACTTC
J: TRBJ2-7
D: -
V: TRBV2
size: -

CDR3: CASGRPELSETQYF
DNA: TGTGCCAGCGGCCGCCCGGAGCTTTCAGAGACCCAGTACTTC
J: TRBJ2-5
D: -
V: TRBV3-1
size: many

CDR3: CASSYRHLSEANVLTF
DNA: TGTGCCAGCAGTTACCGACACCTCTCTGAGGCCAACGTCCTGACTTTC
J: TRBJ2-6
D: -
V: TRBV6-2/TRBV6-3
size: -

CDR3: CASSPGLLAGVYEQYF
DNA: TGTGCCAGCAGCCCCGGGCTGCTAGCGGGGGTCTACGAGCAGTACTTC
J: TRBJ2-7
D: TRBD2
V: TRBV4-2
size: -

CDR3: CSARPGRASRMDEQFF
DNA: TGCAGTGCTAGACCAGGTAGGGCTAGCCGTATGGATGAGCAGTTCTTC
J: TRBJ2-1
D: -
V: TRBV20-1
size: -

CDR3: CASSLMGLAGVYEQYF
DNA: TGCGCCAGCAGCTTGATGGGACTAGCGGGGGTCTACGAGCAGTACTTC
J: TRBJ2-7
D: TRBD2
V: TRBV5-1
size: -

CDR3: CASNPTGIYNEQFF
DNA: TGTGCCAGCAACCCGACGGGAATCTACAATGAGCAGTTCTTC
J: TRBJ2-1
D: -
V: TRBV6-6
size: -

CDR3: CVSRLGKQFF
DNA: TGTGTCAGCAGGCTAGGGAAGCAGTTCTTC
J: TRBJ2-1
D: -
V: TRBV12-3/TRBV12-4
size: once

CDR3: CSAGQGANTGELFF
DNA: TGCAGCGCTGGACAGGGGGCGAACACCGGGGAGCTGTTTTTT
J: TRBJ2-2
D: TRBD1
V: TRBV29-1
size: -

CDR3: CSARDVGGGEKLFF
DNA: TGCAGTGCTAGAGATGTAGGTGGTGGTGAAAAACTGTTTTTT
J: TRBJ1-4
D: -
V: TRBV20-1
size: -

CDR3: CAWRDFEYNEQFF
DNA: TGTGCCTGGAGGGATTTCGAGTATAATGAGCAGTTCTTC
J: TRBJ2-1
D: -
V: TRBV30
size: -

CDR3: CAISEGDRVRVQYF
DNA: TGTGCCATCAGTGAGGGGGACAGGGTTAGGGTGCAGTACTTC
J: TRBJ2-7
D: TRBD1
V: TRBV10-3
size: few

CDR3: CAISESINGAKNIQYF
DNA: TGTGCCATCAGTGAGTCGATAAATGGAGCCAAAAACATTCAGTACTTC
J: TRBJ2-4
D: -
V: TRBV10-3
size: -

CDR3: CASSQESGRRYEQYF
DNA: TGCGCCAGCAGCCAAGAGAGCGGGAGGAGGTACGAGCAGTACTTC
J: TRBJ2-7
D: TRBD2
V: TRBV4-3
size: many

CDR3: CSARATGTVEGAFF
DNA: TGCAGTGCTAGAGCAACCGGGACAGTGGAGGGAGCTTTCTTT
J: TRBJ1-1
D: TRBD1
V: TRBV20-1
size: once

CDR3: CASSLTTGTSVNNEQYF
DNA: TGCGCCAGCAGCCTCACGACCGGGACTAGCGTGAACAATGAGCAGTACTTC
J: TRBJ2-4
D: TRBD2
V: TRBV4-3
size: -

CDR3: CSVVGGGGVRETQYF
DNA: TGCAGCGTTGTAGGAGGGGGAGGGGTGAGAGAGACCCAGTACTTC
J: TRBJ2-5
D: -
V: TRBV29-1
size: -

CDR3: CASSQVRSRSRSYNEQFF
DNA: TGTGCCAGCAGCCAAGTTAGGAGTAGAAGTCGGTCCTACAATGAGCAGTTCTTC
J: TRBJ2-1
D: -
V: TRBV11-2
size: -

CDR3: CASSPGGQANYGYTF
DNA: TGTGCCAGCAGTCCCGGGGGACAGGCTAACTATGGCTACACCTTC
J: TRBJ1-2
D: TRBD1
V: TRBV28
size: -

CDR3: CAWSVGGTNTEAFF
DNA: TGTGCCTGGAGTGTTGGGGGAACTAACACTGAAGCTTTCTTT
J: TRBJ1-1
D: -
V: TRBV30
size: -

CDR3: CASSPGVSQTLHF
DNA: TGTGCCAGCAGCCCCGGGGTATCCCAAACCCTCCACTTT
J: TRBJ1-6
D: -
V: TRBV2
size: -

CDR3: CSVDVLAGGSLLSGQETQYF
DNA: TGCAGCGTTGACGTCCTAGCGGGAGGGTCCTTACTATCCGGTCAAGAGACCCAGTACTTC
J: TRBJ2-5
D: TRBD2
V: TRBV29-1
size: -

CDR3: CASSPHRTGSSYEQYF
DNA: TGTGCCAGCAGCCCTCATCGCACAGGGAGCTCCTACGAGCAGTACTTC
J: TRBJ2-7
D: -
V: TRBV7-8
size: -

CDR3: CASRTDMSYNEQFF
DNA: TGTGCCAGCAGGACCGACATGTCCTACAATGAGCAGTTCTTC
J: TRBJ2-1
D: -
V: TRBV6-2/TRBV6-3
size: -

CDR3: CASSPIMTGPSGANVLTF
DNA: TGCGCCAGCAGCCCGATTATGACAGGGCCTTCTGGGGCCAACGTCCTGACTTTC
J: TRBJ2-6
D: TRBD1
V: TRBV4-1
size: -

CDR3: CASKVLGEETQYF
DNA: TGTGCCAGCAAAGTTTTGGGTGAAGAGACCCAGTACTTC
J: TRBJ2-5
D: -
V: TRBV27
size: -

CDR3: CASSEASFEQFF
DNA: TGTGCCAGCAGTGAGGCTAGCTTCGAGCAGTTCTTC
J: TRBJ2-1
D: -
V: TRBV2
size: -

CDR3: CASSFAAYNEQFF
DNA: TGTGCCAGCAGTTTTGCGGCCTACAATGAGCAGTTCTTC
J: TRBJ2-1
D: -
V: TRBV27
size: -

CDR3: CASSSQPGQLVQTQYF
DNA: TGTGCCAGCAGTTCTCAACCGGGACAGTTGGTTCAGACCCAGTACTTC
J: TRBJ2-5
D: TRBD1
V: TRBV6-2/TRBV6-3
size: -

CDR3: CASHSRSIYNEQFF
DNA: TGTGCCAGCCACTCAAGGTCGATATACAATGAGCAGTTCTTC
J: TRBJ2-1
D: -
V: TRBV12-3/TRBV12-4
size: few

CDR3: CSVIRDRQMNTEAFF
DNA: TGCAGCGTGATCCGGGACAGACAAATGAACACTGAAGCTTTCTTT
J: TRBJ1-1
D: TRBD1
V: TRBV29-1
size: -

CDR3: CASSQGAGGANVLTF
DNA: TGTGCCAGCAGCCAGGGGGCTGGTGGGGCCAACGTCCTGACTTTC
J: TRBJ2-6
D: TRBD1
V: TRBV28
size: -

CDR3: CASSLRLAGGNNEQFF
DNA: TGTGCCAGCAGCCTTCGACTAGCGGGGGGGAACAATGAGCAGTTCTTC
J: TRBJ2-1
D: TRBD2
V: TRBV6-6
size: -

CDR3: CSASNPGRGLYEQYF
DNA: TGCAGTGCTAGCAACCCTGGGAGGGGTCTGTACGAGCAGTACTTC
J: TRBJ2-7
D: TRBD2
V: TRBV20-1
size: few

CDR3: CSFRGGQRNTEAFF
DNA: TGCAGCTTCAGGGGTGGACAGCGTAACACTGAAGCTTTCTTT
J: TRBJ1-1
D: -
V: TRBV29-1
size: -

CDR3: CASSYSTEKETQYF
DNA: TGTGCCAGCAGTTACTCTACTGAAAAAGAGACCCAGTACTTC
J: TRBJ2-5
D: -
V: TRBV6-2/TRBV6-3
size: few

CDR3: CASSLRRGGGDIQYF
DNA: TGTGCCAGCAGCCTCAGGCGGGGGGGCGGGGACATTCAGTACTTC
J: TRBJ2-4
D: TRBD2
V: TRBV7-2
size: -

CDR3: CASREGGTDTQYF
DNA: TGTGCCAGCAGGGAGGGGGGCACAGATACGCAGTATTTT
J: TRBJ2-3
D: -
V: TRBV11-2
size: -

CDR3: CASSYSKAGRDGYTF
DNA: TGTGCCAGCAGTTACTCGAAGGCAGGGAGGGATGGCTACACCTTC
J: TRBJ1-2
D: -
V: TRBV6-5
size: -

CDR3: CASSPTGPYSNQPQHF
DNA: TGTGCCAGCAGCCCCACGGGGCCTTATAGCAATCAGCCCCAGCATTTT
J: TRBJ1-5
D: -
V: TRBV3-1
size: few

CDR3: CSAHKETNEKLFF
DNA: TGCAGTGCCCACAAGGAGACTAATGAAAAACTGTTTTTT
J: TRBJ1-4
D: -
V: TRBV20-1
size: -

CDR3: CATLGQLFGETQYF
DNA: TGTGCCACTCTGGGACAGCTTTTTGGAGAGACCCAGTACTTC
J: TRBJ2-5
D: TRBD1
V: TRBV7-8
size: few